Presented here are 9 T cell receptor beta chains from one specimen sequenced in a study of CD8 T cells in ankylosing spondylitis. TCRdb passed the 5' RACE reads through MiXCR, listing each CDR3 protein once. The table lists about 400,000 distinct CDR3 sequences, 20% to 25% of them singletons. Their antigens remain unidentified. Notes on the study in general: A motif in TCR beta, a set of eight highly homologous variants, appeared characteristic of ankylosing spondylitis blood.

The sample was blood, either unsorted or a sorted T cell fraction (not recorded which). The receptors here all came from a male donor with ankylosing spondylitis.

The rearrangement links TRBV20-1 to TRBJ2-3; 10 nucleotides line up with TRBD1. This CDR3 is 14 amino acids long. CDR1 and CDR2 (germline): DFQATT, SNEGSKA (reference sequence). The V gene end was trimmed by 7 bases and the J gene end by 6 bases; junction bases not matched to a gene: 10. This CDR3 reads CSGIFGDRGDTQYF. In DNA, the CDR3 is TGCAGTGGTATCTTCGGGGACAGGGGTGATACGCAGTATTTT.

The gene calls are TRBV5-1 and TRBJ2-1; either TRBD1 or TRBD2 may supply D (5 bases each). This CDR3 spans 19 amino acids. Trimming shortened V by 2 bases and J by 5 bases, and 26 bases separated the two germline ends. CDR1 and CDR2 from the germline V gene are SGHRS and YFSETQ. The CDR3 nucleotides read TGCGCCAGCAGCTTATACCGTCCCGGGACCTTGGGAGCCGACAATGAGCAGTTCTTC. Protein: CASSLYRPGTLGADNEQFF.

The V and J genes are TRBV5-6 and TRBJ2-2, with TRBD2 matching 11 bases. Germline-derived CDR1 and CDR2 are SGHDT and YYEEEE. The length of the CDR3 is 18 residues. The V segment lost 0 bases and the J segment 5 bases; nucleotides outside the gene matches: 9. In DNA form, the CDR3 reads TGTGCCAGCAGCTTGGAGAAACCGGGACTAGCGGCAACCGGGGAGCTGTTTTTT. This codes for CASSLEKPGLAATGELFF.

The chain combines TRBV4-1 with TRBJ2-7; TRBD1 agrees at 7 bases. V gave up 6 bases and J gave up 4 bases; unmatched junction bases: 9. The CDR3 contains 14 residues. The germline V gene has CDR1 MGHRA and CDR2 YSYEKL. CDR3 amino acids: CASSSPGQIYEQYF. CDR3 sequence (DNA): TGCGCCAGCAGTTCACCGGGACAGATATACGAGCAGTACTTC.

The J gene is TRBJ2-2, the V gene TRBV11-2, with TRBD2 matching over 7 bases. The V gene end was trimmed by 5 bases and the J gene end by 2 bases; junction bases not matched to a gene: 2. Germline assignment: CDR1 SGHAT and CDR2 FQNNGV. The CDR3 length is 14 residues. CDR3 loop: CASSRDYNTGELFF. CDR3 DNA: TGTGCCAGCAGCCGGGACTACAACACCGGGGAGCTGTTTTTT.

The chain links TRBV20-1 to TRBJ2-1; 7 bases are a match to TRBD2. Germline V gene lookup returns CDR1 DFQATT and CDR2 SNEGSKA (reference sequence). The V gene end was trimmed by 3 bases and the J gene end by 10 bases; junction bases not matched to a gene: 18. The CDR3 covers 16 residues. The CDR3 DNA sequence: TGCAGTGCTAGGGGTACTAGCGCCACCGGTGTATTAGAGCAGTTCTTC. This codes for CSARGTSATGVLEQFF.

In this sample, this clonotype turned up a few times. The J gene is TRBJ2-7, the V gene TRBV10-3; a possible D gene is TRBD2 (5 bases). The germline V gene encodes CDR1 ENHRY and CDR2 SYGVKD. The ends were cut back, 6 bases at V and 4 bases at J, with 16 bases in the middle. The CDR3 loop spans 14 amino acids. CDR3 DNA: TGTGCCATCAGCGGTCGGGATTCCGCATACGAGCAGTACTTC. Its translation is CAISGRDSAYEQYF.

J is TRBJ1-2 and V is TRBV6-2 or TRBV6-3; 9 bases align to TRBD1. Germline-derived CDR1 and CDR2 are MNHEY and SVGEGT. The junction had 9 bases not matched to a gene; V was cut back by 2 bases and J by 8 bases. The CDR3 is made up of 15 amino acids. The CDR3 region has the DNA TGTGCCAGCAGTTACAGGGGACAGGGTATCGACGGCTACACCTTC. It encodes CASSYRGQGIDGYTF.

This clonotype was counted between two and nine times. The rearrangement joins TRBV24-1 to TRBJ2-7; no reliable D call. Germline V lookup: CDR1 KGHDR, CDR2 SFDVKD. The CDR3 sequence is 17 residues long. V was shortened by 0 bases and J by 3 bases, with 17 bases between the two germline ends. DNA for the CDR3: TGTGCCACCAGTGATTTGCATCTGCCAGGAATGCTCTACGAGCAGTACTTC. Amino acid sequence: CATSDLHLPGMLYEQYF.